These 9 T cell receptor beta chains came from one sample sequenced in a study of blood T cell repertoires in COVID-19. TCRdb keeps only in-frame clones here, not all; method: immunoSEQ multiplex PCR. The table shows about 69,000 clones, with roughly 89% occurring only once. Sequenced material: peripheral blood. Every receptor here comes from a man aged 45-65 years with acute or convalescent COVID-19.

The CDR3 DNA follows: TGTGCCAGCAGTGCAGGGTATCGGCAGTTCTTC. This encodes CASSAGYRQFF. The V and J genes are TRBV25-1 and TRBJ2-1, with TRBD1 as a possible D gene (5 bases). Germline V lookup: CDR1 MGHDK, CDR2 SYGVNS. The CDR3 is 11 amino acids. V gave up 4 bases and J gave up 12 bases, with 10 bases separating them.

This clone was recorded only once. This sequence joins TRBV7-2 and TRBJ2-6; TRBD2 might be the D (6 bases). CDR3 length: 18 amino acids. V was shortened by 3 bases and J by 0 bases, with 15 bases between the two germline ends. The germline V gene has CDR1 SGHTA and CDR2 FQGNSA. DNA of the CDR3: TGTGCCAGCAGCTTTTCAGCGGGCGCCGTCTCTGGGGCCAACGTCCTGACTTTC. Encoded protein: CASSFSAGAVSGANVLTF.

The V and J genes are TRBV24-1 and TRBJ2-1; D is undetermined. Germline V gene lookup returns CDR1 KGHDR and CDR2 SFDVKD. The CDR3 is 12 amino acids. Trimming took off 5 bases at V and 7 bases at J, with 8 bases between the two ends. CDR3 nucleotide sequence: TGTGCCACCAGTGCGTTCGGGAATGAGCAGTTCTTC. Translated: CATSAFGNEQFF.

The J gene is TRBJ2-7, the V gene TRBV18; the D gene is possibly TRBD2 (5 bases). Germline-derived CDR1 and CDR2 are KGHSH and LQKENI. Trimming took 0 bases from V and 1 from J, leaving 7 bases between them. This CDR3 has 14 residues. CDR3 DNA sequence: TGTGCCAGCTCACCACCGCCGGGATCCTACGAGCAGTACTTC. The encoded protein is CASSPPPGSYEQYF.

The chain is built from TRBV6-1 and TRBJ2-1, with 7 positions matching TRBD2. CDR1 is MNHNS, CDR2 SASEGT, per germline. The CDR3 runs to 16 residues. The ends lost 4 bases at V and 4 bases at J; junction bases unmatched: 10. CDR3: CASSALGGSGYNEQFF. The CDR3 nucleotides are TGTGCCAGCAGTGCCCTGGGCGGGAGTGGTTACAATGAGCAGTTCTTC.

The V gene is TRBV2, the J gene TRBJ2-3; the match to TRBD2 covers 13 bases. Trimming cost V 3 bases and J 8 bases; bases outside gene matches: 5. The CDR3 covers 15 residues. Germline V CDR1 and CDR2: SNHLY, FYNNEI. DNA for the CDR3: TGTGCCAGCAGTGACGGACTAGCGGGAGAGGCTACGCAGTATTTT. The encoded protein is CASSDGLAGEATQYF.

The DNA of the CDR3 is TGCGCCAGCAGGCCGGGACTAGCGGGAGTAAATGAGCAGTTCTTC. It is translated as CASRPGLAGVNEQFF. The chain couples TRBV10-1 to TRBJ2-1; TRBD2 agrees at 14 bases. CDR1 and CDR2 (germline): WNHNN, SYGVQD (reference sequence). Germline trimming cut 6 bases from V and 7 bases from J; bases unmatched to any gene: 5. The length of the CDR3 is 15 residues.

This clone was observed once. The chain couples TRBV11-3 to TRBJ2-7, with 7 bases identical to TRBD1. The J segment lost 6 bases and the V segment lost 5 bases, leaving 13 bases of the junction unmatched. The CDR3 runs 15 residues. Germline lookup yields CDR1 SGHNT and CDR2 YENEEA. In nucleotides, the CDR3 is TGTGCCAGCAGCCCTAGGGCAGGGGGTTGGGGCGAGCAGTACTTC. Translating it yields CASSPRAGGWGEQYF.

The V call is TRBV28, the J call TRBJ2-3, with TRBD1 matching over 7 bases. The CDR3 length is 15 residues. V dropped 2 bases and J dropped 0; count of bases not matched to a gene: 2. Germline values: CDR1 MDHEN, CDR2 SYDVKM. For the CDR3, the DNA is TGTGCCAGCAGTTTAAGGGGGCTGAGCACAGATACGCAGTATTTT. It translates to CASSLRGLSTDTQYF.